This T cell receptor (beta chain) originates from a study of T cell responses to AZD1222 COVID-19 vaccine. Notes on the study in general: An increase in Spike-specific TCR breadth and depth was observed after two AZD1222 doses. Repertoires were obtained solely post-peak T cell response.

TCRdb keeps only in-frame clones here, not all; method: immunoSEQ multiplex PCR. This table holds under 150,000 clones, 82% found once. As concerns this clone: The antigen is unknown.

Trimming cost V 4 bases and J 1 base, with 8 bases left between them. Germline V gene lookup returns CDR1 SGHRS and CDR2 YFSETQ. The CDR3 sequence is 13 residues long. The rearrangement joins TRBV5-1 to TRBJ1-2; unclear D gene. The sequencing here drew on peripheral blood, taken on day 0 of MenACWY control vaccination. The TCR was taken from an adult in good health. The CDR3 region has the DNA TGCGCCAGCAGCCCCACAGATAACTATGGCTACACCTTC. Its protein product is CASSPTDNYGYTF.